This T cell receptor beta chain appears in the sequencing data of a study of blood T cells in healthy people across ages. Study-level results: Researchers judged that diversity estimates from one million T cells fell short of true values.

Between the trimmed V and J ends, which lost 3 bases and 1 base, there was a span of 12 bases. The CDR3 is made up of 15 amino acids. Germline CDR1 reads KGHDR; CDR2 reads SFDVKD. Notes on this clonotype: Its antigen is undetermined. This sequence may be a read error, since a much larger clone differs from it by one base.

PCR was performed a second time for roughly 7 to 11 cycles using a sample-barcoded 5' primer and a J-beta primer mix. Each cDNA molecule carried a tag from a template-switch adaptor that contained 12 random nucleotides. TCRdb re-called the 5' RACE reads through MiXCR, storing one row per CDR3 protein. The sample has about 1.5 million distinct CDR3 sequences, about 42% seen once. The specimen sequenced was blood. This TCR derives from a young woman in good health. The chain has TRBV24-1 and TRBJ2-7; D perhaps matches TRBD2 (5 bases). The CDR3 coding sequence is TGTGCCACCAGTGATAGCAGGAGGCGATCCTACGAGCAGTACTTC. Its translation: CATSDSRRRSYEQYF.